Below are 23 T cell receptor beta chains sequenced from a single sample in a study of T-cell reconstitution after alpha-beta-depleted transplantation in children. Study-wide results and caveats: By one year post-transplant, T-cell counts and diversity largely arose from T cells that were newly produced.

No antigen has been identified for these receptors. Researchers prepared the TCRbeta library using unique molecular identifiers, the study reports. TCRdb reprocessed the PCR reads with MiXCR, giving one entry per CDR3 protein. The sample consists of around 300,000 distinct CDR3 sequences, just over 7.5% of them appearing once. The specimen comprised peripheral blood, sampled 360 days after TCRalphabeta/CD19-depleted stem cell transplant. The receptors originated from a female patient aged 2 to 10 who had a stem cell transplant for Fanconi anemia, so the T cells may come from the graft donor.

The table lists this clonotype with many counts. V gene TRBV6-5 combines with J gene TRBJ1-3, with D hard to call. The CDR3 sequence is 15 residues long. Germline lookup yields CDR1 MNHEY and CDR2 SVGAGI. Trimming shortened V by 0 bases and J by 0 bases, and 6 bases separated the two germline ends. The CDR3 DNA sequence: TGTGCCAGCAGTTACTCCAAGGTCTCTGGAAACACCATATATTTT. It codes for CASSYSKVSGNTIYF.

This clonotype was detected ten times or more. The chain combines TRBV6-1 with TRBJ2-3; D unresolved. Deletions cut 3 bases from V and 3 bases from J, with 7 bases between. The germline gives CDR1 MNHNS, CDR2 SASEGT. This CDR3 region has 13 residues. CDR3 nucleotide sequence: TGTGCCAGCAGTGATGGTTTTACAGATACGCAGTATTTT. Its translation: CASSDGFTDTQYF.

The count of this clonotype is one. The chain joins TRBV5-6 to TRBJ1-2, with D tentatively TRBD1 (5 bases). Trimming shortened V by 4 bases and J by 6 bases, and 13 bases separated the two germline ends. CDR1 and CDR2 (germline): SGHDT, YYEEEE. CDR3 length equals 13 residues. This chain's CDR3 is CASSPGPGDGYTF. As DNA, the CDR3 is TGTGCCAGCAGCCCCGGGCCGGGGGATGGCTACACCTTC. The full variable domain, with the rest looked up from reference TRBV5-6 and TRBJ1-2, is DAGVTQSPTHLIKTRGQQVTLRCSPKSGHDTVSWYQQALGQGPQFIFQYYEEEERQRGNFPDRFSGHQFPNYSSELNVNALLLGDSALYLCASSPGPGDGYTFGSGTRLTVV.

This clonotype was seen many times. The CDR3 DNA is TGTGCCAGCAGCAACCGGCCACTAGCGGTAAAGAATGAGCAGTTCTTC. As protein: CASSNRPLAVKNEQFF. This sequence joins TRBV7-2 and TRBJ2-1; 8 bases are shared with TRBD2. After removal of 5 bases from V and 7 bases from J, the junction contained 13 bases not matched to a gene. This CDR3 region has 16 residues. CDR1 is SGHTA and CDR2 is FQGNSA in the germline V gene. Full variable domain (rest looked up from reference TRBV7-2 and TRBJ2-1): GAGVSQSPSNKVTEKGKDVELRCDPISGHTALYWYRQSLGQGLEFLIYFQGNSAPDKSGLPSDRFSAERTGGSVSTLTIQRTQQEDSAVYLCASSNRPLAVKNEQFFGPGTRLTVL.

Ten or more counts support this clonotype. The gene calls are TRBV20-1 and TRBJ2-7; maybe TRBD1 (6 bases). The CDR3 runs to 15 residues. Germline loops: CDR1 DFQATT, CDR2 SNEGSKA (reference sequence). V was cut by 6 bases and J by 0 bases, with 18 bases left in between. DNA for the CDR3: TGCAGTGCCAGAAGGGACACCCATTTCTCCTACGAGCAGTACTTC. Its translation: CSARRDTHFSYEQYF.

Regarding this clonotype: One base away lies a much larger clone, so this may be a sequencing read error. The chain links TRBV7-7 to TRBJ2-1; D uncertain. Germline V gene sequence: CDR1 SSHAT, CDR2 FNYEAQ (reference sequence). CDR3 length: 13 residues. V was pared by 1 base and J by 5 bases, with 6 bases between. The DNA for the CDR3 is TGTGCCAGCAGCTTAGAGTGTGACAATGAGCAGTTCTTC. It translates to CASSLECDNEQFF.

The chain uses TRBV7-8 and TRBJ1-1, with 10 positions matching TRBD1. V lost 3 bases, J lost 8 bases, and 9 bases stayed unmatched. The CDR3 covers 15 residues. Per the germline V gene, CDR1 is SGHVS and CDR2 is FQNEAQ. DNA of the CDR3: TGTGCCAGCAGCTTGGGGGATCCGGGACAGGGGGAAGCTTTCTTT. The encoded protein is CASSLGDPGQGEAFF.

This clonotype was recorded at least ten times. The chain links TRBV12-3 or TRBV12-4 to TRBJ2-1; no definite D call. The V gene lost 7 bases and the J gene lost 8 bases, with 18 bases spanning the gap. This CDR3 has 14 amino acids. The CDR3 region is CASTFNNPMDEQFF. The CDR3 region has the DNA TGTGCCAGCACCTTCAATAACCCGATGGATGAGCAGTTCTTC.

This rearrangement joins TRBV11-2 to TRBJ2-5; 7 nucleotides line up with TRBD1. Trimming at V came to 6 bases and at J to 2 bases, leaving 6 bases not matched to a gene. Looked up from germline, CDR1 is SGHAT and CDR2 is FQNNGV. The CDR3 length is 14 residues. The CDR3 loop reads CASRPGTEQETQYF. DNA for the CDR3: TGTGCCAGCAGACCCGGGACAGAACAAGAGACCCAGTACTTC.

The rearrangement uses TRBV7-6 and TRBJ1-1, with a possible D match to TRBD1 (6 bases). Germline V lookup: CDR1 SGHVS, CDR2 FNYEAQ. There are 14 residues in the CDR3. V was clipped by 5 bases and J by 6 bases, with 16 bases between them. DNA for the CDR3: TGTGCCAGCAGCCCTCCCCCGGGGGCAGCTGAAGCTTTCTTT. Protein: CASSPPPGAAEAFF.

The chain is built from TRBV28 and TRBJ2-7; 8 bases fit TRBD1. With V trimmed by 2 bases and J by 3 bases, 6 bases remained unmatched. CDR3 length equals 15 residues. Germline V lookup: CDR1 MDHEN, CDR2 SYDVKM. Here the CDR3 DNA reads TGTGCCAGCAGTTTAGCAGGGACAGGTGTCTACGAGCAGTACTTC. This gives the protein CASSLAGTGVYEQYF.

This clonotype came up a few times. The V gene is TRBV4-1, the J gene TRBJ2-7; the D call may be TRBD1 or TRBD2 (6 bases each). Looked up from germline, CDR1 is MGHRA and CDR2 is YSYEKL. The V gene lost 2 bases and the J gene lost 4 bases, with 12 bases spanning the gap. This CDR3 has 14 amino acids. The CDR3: CASSQKEGDYEQYV. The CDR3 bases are TGCGCCAGCAGCCAAAAGGAGGGGGATTACGAGCAGTACGTC.

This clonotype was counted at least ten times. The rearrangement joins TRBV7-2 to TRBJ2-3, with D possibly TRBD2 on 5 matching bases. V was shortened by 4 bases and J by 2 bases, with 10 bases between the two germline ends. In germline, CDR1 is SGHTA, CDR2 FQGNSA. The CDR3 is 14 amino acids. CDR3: CASSSTRDTDTQYF. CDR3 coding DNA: TGTGCCAGCAGCTCAACACGGGACACAGATACGCAGTATTTT.

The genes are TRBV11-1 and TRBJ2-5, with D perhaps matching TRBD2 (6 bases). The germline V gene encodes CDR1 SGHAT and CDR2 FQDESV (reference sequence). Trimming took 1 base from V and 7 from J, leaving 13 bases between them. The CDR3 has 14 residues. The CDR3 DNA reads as TGTGCCAGCAGCTTAGAGCAACCCGGGGGGACCCAGTACTTC. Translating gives CASSLEQPGGTQYF.

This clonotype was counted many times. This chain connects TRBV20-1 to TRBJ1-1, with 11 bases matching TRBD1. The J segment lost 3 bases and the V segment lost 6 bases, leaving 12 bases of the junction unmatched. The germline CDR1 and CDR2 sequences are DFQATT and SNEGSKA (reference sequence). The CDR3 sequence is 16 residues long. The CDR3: CSAVAGTGGGYTEAFF. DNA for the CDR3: TGCAGTGCCGTAGCCGGGACAGGGGGGGGTTACACTGAAGCTTTCTTT.

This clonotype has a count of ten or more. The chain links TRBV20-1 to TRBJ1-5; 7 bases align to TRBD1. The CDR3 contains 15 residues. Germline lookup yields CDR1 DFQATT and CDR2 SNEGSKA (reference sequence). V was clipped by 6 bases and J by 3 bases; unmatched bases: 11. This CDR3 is CSAEATGMYNQPQHF. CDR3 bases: TGCAGTGCCGAGGCGACAGGGATGTACAATCAGCCCCAGCATTTT.

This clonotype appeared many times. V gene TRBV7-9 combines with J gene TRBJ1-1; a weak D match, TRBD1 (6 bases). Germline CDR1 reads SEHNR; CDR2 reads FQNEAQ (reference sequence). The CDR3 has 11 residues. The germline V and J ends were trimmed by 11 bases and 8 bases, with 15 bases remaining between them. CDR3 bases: TGTGCCGCGACAGGACCAAACGAAGCTTTCTTT. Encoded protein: CAATGPNEAFF.

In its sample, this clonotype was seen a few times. CDR3 nucleotides: TGCAGTGCTACCAAGACAGGGGCAGAGACCCAGTACTTC. It codes for CSATKTGAETQYF. V gene TRBV20-1 combines with J gene TRBJ2-5, with TRBD1 matching 8 bases. Germline V gene lookup returns CDR1 DFQATT and CDR2 SNEGSKA (reference sequence). The CDR3 covers 13 residues. V gave up 4 bases and J gave up 4 bases; unmatched junction bases: 5.

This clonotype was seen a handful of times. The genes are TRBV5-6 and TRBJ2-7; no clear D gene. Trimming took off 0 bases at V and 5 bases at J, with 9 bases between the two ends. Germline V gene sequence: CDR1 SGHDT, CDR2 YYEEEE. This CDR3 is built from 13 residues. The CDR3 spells CASSLARWNEQYF. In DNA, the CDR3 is TGTGCCAGCAGCTTGGCAAGGTGGAACGAGCAGTACTTC.

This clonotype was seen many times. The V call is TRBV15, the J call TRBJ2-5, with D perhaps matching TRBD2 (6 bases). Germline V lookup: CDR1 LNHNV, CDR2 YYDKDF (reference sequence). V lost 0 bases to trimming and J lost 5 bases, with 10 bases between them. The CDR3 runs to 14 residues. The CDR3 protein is CATSRDGEVETQYF. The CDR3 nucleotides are TGTGCCACCAGCAGAGATGGGGAGGTGGAGACCCAGTACTTC.

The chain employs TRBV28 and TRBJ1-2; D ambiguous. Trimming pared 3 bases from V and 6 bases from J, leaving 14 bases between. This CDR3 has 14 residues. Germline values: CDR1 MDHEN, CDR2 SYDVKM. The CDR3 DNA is TGTGCCAGCAGTTTTGTGAGGGCTTCGGATGGCTACACCTTC. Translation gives CASSFVRASDGYTF.

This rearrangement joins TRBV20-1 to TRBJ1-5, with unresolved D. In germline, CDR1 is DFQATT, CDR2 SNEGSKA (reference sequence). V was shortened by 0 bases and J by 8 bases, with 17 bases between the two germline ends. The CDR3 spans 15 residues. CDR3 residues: CSARDPDGPAEPQHF. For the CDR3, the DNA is TGCAGTGCTAGAGATCCGGACGGCCCCGCGGAGCCCCAGCATTTT.

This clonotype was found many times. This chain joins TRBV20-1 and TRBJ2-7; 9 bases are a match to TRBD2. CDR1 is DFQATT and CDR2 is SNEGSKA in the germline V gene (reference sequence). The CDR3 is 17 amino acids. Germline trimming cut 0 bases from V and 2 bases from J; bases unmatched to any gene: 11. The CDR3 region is CSARDPVRLAGPYEQYF. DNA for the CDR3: TGCAGTGCTAGAGATCCGGTTAGGCTAGCGGGACCCTACGAGCAGTACTTC.